Listed below are T cell receptor beta chains from one sample, sequenced in a study of cytotoxic CD8 clonotypes in ibrutinib-treated CLL. Assay: immunoSEQ multiplex PCR; the TCRdb copy retains only in-frame clones and omits some. The sample holds approximately 60,000 clones, 54% seen once. Source: PBMCs, taken at disease progression, from a patient treated with ibrutinib. The receptor source for this set is a human donor with chronic lymphocytic leukemia. The CDR3 runs from the conserved cysteine through the conserved F or W. Fields, in order: V gene, D gene, J gene, clone size, CDR3 protein, CDR3 DNA. D genes are given only for firm matches. Where a row states a size, it is once, few, many or the class of an expanded clone; other rows omit it.

>TRBV28|NA|TRBJ1-5|few
CASTRAPNQPQHF
TGTGCCAGCACGAGGGCCCCCAATCAGCCCCAGCATTTT
>TRBV6-5|NA|TRBJ2-7|NA
CASSYFDSEQYF
TGTGCCAGCAGTTACTTTGATTCCGAGCAGTACTTC
>TRBV27|NA|TRBJ2-5|NA
CASSLQGFGETQYF
TGTGCCAGCAGTTTGCAGGGGTTTGGAGAGACCCAGTACTTC
>TRBV6-5|TRBD1|TRBJ1-1|few
CASRPGGGTEAFF
TGTGCCAGCAGACCAGGGGGTGGTACTGAAGCTTTCTTT
>TRBV5-1|TRBD1|TRBJ2-7|NA
CASSLQGAVDEQYF
TGCGCCAGCAGCTTGCAGGGGGCGGTCGACGAGCAGTACTTC
>TRBV30|NA|TRBJ1-2|NA
CAWSVFVAGAQHGYTF
TGTGCCTGGAGTGTATTCGTGGCGGGAGCCCAACACGGCTACACCTTC
>TRBV5-1|NA|TRBJ2-5|few
CASSLAARGWTNQETQYF
TGCGCCAGCAGCTTGGCGGCGAGAGGCTGGACTAACCAAGAGACCCAGTACTTC
>TRBV6-5|NA|TRBJ1-3|few
CASVAGTSGNTIYF
TGTGCCAGCGTAGCTGGGACCTCTGGAAACACCATATATTTT
>TRBV7-7|TRBD2|TRBJ2-5|NA
CASSFGLAGETQYF
TGTGCTAGCAGCTTCGGACTAGCGGGAGAGACCCAGTACTTC
>TRBV19|NA|TRBJ2-5|NA
CASSPQAQETQYF
TGTGCCAGTAGCCCACAGGCGCAGGAGACCCAGTACTTC
>TRBV5-6|NA|TRBJ1-2|NA
CASSLGTLNYGYTF
TGTGCCAGCAGCTTGGGGACCCTTAACTATGGCTACACCTTC
>TRBV5-4|NA|TRBJ2-3|few
CAAHGRGTTDTQYF
TGTGCCGCCCATGGGCGGGGTACCACAGATACGCAGTATTTT
>TRBV11-3|TRBD1|TRBJ1-1|NA
CASSLGATGEGEAFF
TGTGCCAGCAGCTTAGGGGCTACAGGGGAGGGCGAAGCTTTCTTT
>TRBV27|TRBD1|TRBJ1-2|NA
CASSYRTGLDYGYTF
TGTGCCAGCAGTTACCGGACAGGGTTGGACTATGGCTACACCTTC
>TRBV7-2|NA|TRBJ2-2|NA
CASSPGLANTGELFF
TGTGCCAGCAGCCCTGGACTGGCAAACACCGGGGAGCTGTTTTTT
>TRBV7-3|NA|TRBJ2-1|NA
CASSLTGPSRNEQFF
TGTGCCAGCAGCTTAACGGGGCCTTCTAGGAATGAGCAGTTCTTC
>TRBV4-3|NA|TRBJ2-7|few
CASSQEALTGEQYF
TGCGCCAGCAGCCAAGAAGCGCTGACGGGAGAGCAGTACTTC
>TRBV4-1|NA|TRBJ1-5|few
CASSQAVRNQPQHF
TGCGCCAGCAGCCAAGCGGTCAGAAATCAGCCCCAGCATTTT
>TRBV25-1|NA|TRBJ2-3|NA
CASTIGSRDTQYF
TGTGCCAGCACCATAGGCTCTCGAGATACGCAGTATTTT
>TRBV28|NA|TRBJ2-1|NA
CASSSRQGGYNEQFF
TGTGCCAGCAGTTCCCGGCAGGGGGGGTACAATGAGCAGTTCTTC
>TRBV5-1|TRBD1|TRBJ1-2|few
CASSYPGGWFGGYTF
TGCGCCAGCAGCTACCCAGGGGGGTGGTTTGGTGGCTACACCTTC
>TRBV9|NA|TRBJ2-3|NA
CASSVVSADTQYF
TGTGCCAGCAGCGTAGTTTCTGCAGATACGCAGTATTTT
>TRBV5-1|NA|TRBJ1-5|NA
CASSSDTGTYQPQHF
TGCGCCAGCAGCTCAGACACCGGAACTTATCAGCCCCAGCATTTT
>TRBV19|NA|TRBJ2-2|NA
CASGTGFTGELFF
TGTGCCAGCGGGACGGGTTTCACCGGGGAGCTGTTTTTT
>TRBV2|NA|TRBJ2-5|NA
CASPGKVEDRETQYF
TGTGCCAGCCCCGGGAAGGTCGAGGACAGAGAGACCCAGTACTTC
>TRBV5-8|NA|TRBJ1-6|few
CASSFDQGKYNSPLHF
TGTGCCAGCAGCTTCGATCAGGGAAAATATAATTCACCCCTCCACTTT
>TRBV15|NA|TRBJ2-2|NA
CATSGLGPNTGELFF
TGTGCCACCAGCGGGTTGGGACCTAACACCGGGGAGCTGTTTTTT
>TRBV7-6|NA|TRBJ2-5|NA
CASSLAGGETQYF
TGTGCCAGCAGCTTAGCAGGGGGAGAGACCCAGTACTTC
>TRBV9|TRBD2|TRBJ2-1|NA
CASSRARAGVDEQFF
TGTGCCAGCAGCAGAGCTAGGGCGGGAGTAGATGAGCAGTTCTTC
>TRBV18|NA|TRBJ1-3|NA
CASSPPMTASGNTIYF
TGTGCCAGCTCACCACCGATGACTGCGTCTGGAAACACCATATATTTT
>TRBV5-6|TRBD1|TRBJ2-5|few
CASSFLQGAGETQYF
TGTGCCAGCAGCTTCCTTCAGGGGGCGGGGGAGACCCAGTACTTC
>TRBV18|NA|TRBJ1-4|few
CASSLEEAVRNEKLFF
TGTGCCAGCTCACTTGAAGAGGCAGTCAGAAATGAAAAACTGTTTTTT
>TRBV7-9|NA|TRBJ2-7|NA
CASTGAYEQYF
TGTGCCAGCACAGGGGCCTACGAGCAGTACTTC
>TRBV6-1|NA|TRBJ2-7|few
CASSEAGGTEQYF
TGTGCCAGCAGTGAAGCCGGAGGGACCGAGCAGTACTTC
>TRBV30|NA|TRBJ1-6|NA
CAWSSRVNNSPLHF
TGTGCCTGGAGTTCTAGGGTTAATAATTCACCCCTCCACTTT
>TRBV5-6|TRBD1|TRBJ1-5|few
CASSLRDRAYQPQHF
TGTGCCAGCAGCTTGAGGGACAGGGCATATCAGCCCCAGCATTTT
>TRBV15|TRBD1|TRBJ2-1|many
CATSRPGTGYEQFF
TGTGCCACCAGCAGACCGGGGACAGGGTATGAGCAGTTCTTC
>TRBV6-5|NA|TRBJ1-5|once
CASSYLGGGNQPQHF
TGTGCCAGCAGTTACCTAGGGGGAGGGAATCAGCCCCAGCATTTT
>TRBV6-5|NA|TRBJ2-5|NA
CASSYSSALFQETQYF
TGTGCCAGCAGTTACTCATCGGCCCTCTTCCAAGAGACCCAGTACTTC
>TRBV7-9|NA|TRBJ1-1|NA
CASSALDEAFF
TGTGCCAGCAGCGCCTTAGATGAAGCTTTCTTT
>TRBV30|TRBD2|TRBJ2-5|NA
CAWSFFLAGGPETQYF
TGTGCCTGGAGTTTTTTCCTAGCGGGGGGGCCGGAGACCCAGTACTTC
>TRBV7-2|TRBD1|TRBJ2-7|NA
CASSLAGTGLEEQYF
TGTGCCAGCAGCTTAGCGGGGACAGGCCTAGAAGAGCAGTACTTC
>TRBV5-1|NA|TRBJ2-5|NA
CASSFYLQGNQETQYF
TGCGCCAGCAGCTTTTATTTACAGGGTAACCAAGAGACCCAGTACTTC
>TRBV5-1|NA|TRBJ2-3|NA
CASSVRVGDTQYF
TGCGCCAGCAGCGTAAGGGTTGGAGATACGCAGTATTTT
>TRBV19|NA|TRBJ2-3|once
CASSSSRTDTQYF
TGTGCCAGTTCAAGCTCTAGGACAGATACGCAGTATTTT
>TRBV2|NA|TRBJ1-2|few
CASSTQASYGYTF
TGTGCCAGCAGTACACAGGCTTCCTATGGCTACACCTTC
>TRBV7-9|NA|TRBJ1-1|few
CASSRPGGVNTEAFF
TGTGCCAGCAGTCGTCCCGGGGGGGTGAACACTGAAGCTTTCTTT